This T cell receptor (beta chain) was observed in a study of regulatory T cells in long-lasting Graves disease. General study results and limits: New patients shared around 920 public clonotypes, fewer than the approximately 2,700 shared by persistent patients. Tissue studied was limited to peripheral blood, excluding thyroid tissue. Among samples with persistent disease, TRBV28, TRBJ1-2 and TRBJ2-5 were favored.

Through Arm-PCR of CDR3 regions and iRepertoire HTBI primers, TCR beta libraries were built. MiXCR was run by TCRdb on the multiplex PCR reads, yielding one entry per CDR3 protein. The table lists more than 650,000 distinct CDR3 sequences, around 32% of them singletons, with 42% in the top ten. Time point denoted: persistent/refractory GD, antithyroid drugs over 5 years with positive TRAb. Following extraction of RNA from PBMCs, that RNA was used to make the TCR library. This clonotype turned up a few times. Its antigen is unknown. This CDR3 comprises 13 residues. Germline V lookup: CDR1 SQVTM, CDR2 ANQGSEA. Trimming took 4 bases from V and 1 from J, leaving 10 bases between them.

The rearrangement links TRBV29-1 to TRBJ1-1; D uncertain. The starting material was peripheral blood mononuclear cells (PBMCs), obtained when the disease was refractory, from a patient treated with antithyroid drugs. The receptor comes from a female donor with Graves disease. CDR3 bases: TGCAGCGTTGCGGGAGAGGGGAACACTGAAGCTTTCTTT. This gives the protein CSVAGEGNTEAFF.